The rows below give T cell receptor beta chains drawn from one sample of a study of blood T cell repertoires in COVID-19. Only in-frame clones appear in the TCRdb table, and some are missing; sequencing was by immunoSEQ multiplex PCR. The sample shows about 180,000 clones, about 78% of them seen only once. The sequenced sample consisted of PBMCs or T cells enriched from blood (not recorded which). The receptor set was obtained from a woman between 50 and 59 years old who had recovered from COVID-19. The CDR3 runs from the conserved cysteine through the conserved F or W. Each record gives: V gene, clone size, J gene, D gene, CDR3 DNA, CDR3 protein. D genes are given only for firm matches. Rows give clone size only sometimes, using once, few, many, or a class for an expanded clone.

TRBV7-2,few,TRBJ2-7,TRBD2,TGTGCCAGCAGCTTAGGGACTAGCGGTTCCTACGAGCAGTACTTC,CASSLGTSGSYEQYF
TRBV6-5,-,TRBJ2-7,-,TGTGCCAGCAGCCAGCTGGGCCAGGGGGGAAACGAGCAGTACTTC,CASSQLGQGGNEQYF
TRBV27,once,TRBJ2-7,TRBD1,TGTGCCAGCAGTTTAAAGGACAGGGGGTCTCACGAGCAGTACTTC,CASSLKDRGSHEQYF
TRBV6-5,once,TRBJ2-7,-,TGTGCCACGCGGGTTCTGGGGGGCGAGCAGTACTTC,CATRVLGGEQYF
TRBV19,-,TRBJ1-6,-,TGTGCCAGTAGTGCACAAGACTCCCCCTCGGCACCCCTCCACTTT,CASSAQDSPSAPLHF
TRBV10-3,-,TRBJ1-2,TRBD1,TGTGCCATCAGTGAGCCAGGGGGCGCGTTTGAGGGCTACACCTTC,CAISEPGGAFEGYTF
TRBV19,-,TRBJ2-3,-,TGTGCCAGTAGAAGACAGTCTAGCACAGATACGCAGTATTTT,CASRRQSSTDTQYF
TRBV5-6,-,TRBJ2-3,-,TGTGCCAGCAGCCCGGACGGGAGAACAGATACGCAGTATTTT,CASSPDGRTDTQYF
TRBV5-1,-,TRBJ2-1,TRBD2,TGCGCCAGCAGCTCGCTAGCGGGAACCTACAATGAGCAGTTCTTC,CASSSLAGTYNEQFF
TRBV28,many,TRBJ2-7,-,TGTGCCAGCGTGAGGGACACCAACTACGAGCAGTACTTC,CASVRDTNYEQYF
TRBV7-3,-,TRBJ2-1,TRBD1,TGTGCCAGCAGCTTAAATCAGGGGGCCTCCTACAATGAGCAGTTCTTC,CASSLNQGASYNEQFF
TRBV11-2,-,TRBJ1-2,TRBD1,TGTGCCAGCAGCTTTCTCCGGGACAGGGTAAAAGGCTACACCTTC,CASSFLRDRVKGYTF
TRBV18,-,TRBJ2-5,TRBD2,TGTGCCAGCTCACCACAGAGGCTAGCGGACGCTAAAGAGACCCAGTACTTC,CASSPQRLADAKETQYF
TRBV3-1/TRBV3-2,-,TRBJ2-7,TRBD1,TGTGCCAGCAGCCAAGATCTAATGGGACAGGAGTCCTACGAGCAGTACTTC,CASSQDLMGQESYEQYF
TRBV5-1,-,TRBJ2-3,TRBD1,TGCGCCAGCAGCATCGGACAGGACTTAAGCACAGATACGCAGTATTTT,CASSIGQDLSTDTQYF
TRBV5-8,-,TRBJ1-2,TRBD1,TGTGCCAGCAGCTTTTCCGCCCGGACAGGGACTGGCTACACCTTC,CASSFSARTGTGYTF
TRBV29-1,-,TRBJ2-3,-,TGCAGCGTTGGGGGCGGATCTAGCACAGATACGCAGTATTTT,CSVGGGSSTDTQYF
TRBV7-2,once,TRBJ2-2,TRBD2,TGTGCCAGCAGCTTAGTGGCCGGGAGGGGGGAGCTGTTTTTT,CASSLVAGRGELFF
TRBV19,few,TRBJ2-2,-,TGTGCCAGTAGTAGCTCCTGGGGGGGCGGCGGCACCGGGGAGCTGTTTTTT,CASSSSWGGGGTGELFF
TRBV7-9,few,TRBJ2-1,-,TGTGCCAGCACCCCGTGGAGCGAAACCTACAATGAGCAGTTCTTC,CASTPWSETYNEQFF
TRBV12-3/TRBV12-4,-,TRBJ1-2,TRBD1,TGTGCCAGCAGTCCAGGGACAGGTTATGGCTACACCTTC,CASSPGTGYGYTF
TRBV5-1,-,TRBJ2-1,TRBD1,TGCGCCAGCAGCTATTCCGGGACAGGGGGCGCGGCACAGTACAATGAGCAGTTCTTC,CASSYSGTGGAAQYNEQFF
TRBV5-1,-,TRBJ2-3,TRBD2,TGCGCCAGCAGCTTGGTGCCCCCGACTAGCGGGAGAAGTGGTAGCACAGATACGCAGTATTTT,CASSLVPPTSGRSGSTDTQYF
TRBV6-5,-,TRBJ2-7,TRBD1,TGTGCCAGCAGTTGGGACAGTACCTACGAGCAGTACTTC,CASSWDSTYEQYF
TRBV6-5,once,TRBJ2-1,TRBD1,TGTGCCAGCAGTTACTTGGGACAGGGGAAGAATGAGCAGTTCTTC,CASSYLGQGKNEQFF
TRBV4-1,-,TRBJ2-7,TRBD2,TGCGCCAGCAGCCAAGCGCATACTAGCGGGCCCTACGAGCAGTACTTC,CASSQAHTSGPYEQYF
TRBV28,-,TRBJ1-6,TRBD1,TGTGCCAGCAGTTTAGGTTCGACAGGGGCCCAGGATCCCCTCCACTTT,CASSLGSTGAQDPLHF
TRBV7-3,-,TRBJ2-7,-,TGTGCCAGCAGCGAAGCACAGGGCCCCTACGAGCAGTACTTC,CASSEAQGPYEQYF
TRBV5-1,-,TRBJ2-7,TRBD2,TGCGCCAGCAGCCTAGAAGCGGGAGGGCCAAGCGAGCAGTACTTC,CASSLEAGGPSEQYF